The source of this T cell receptor beta chain is a study of T cell repertoires in cytomegalovirus infection (dated by TCRdb to the late 2010s). In terms of the full investigation: Recently identified HLA-C-restricted CMV epitopes, whose presentation resists viral immunomodulation, were targeted by peptide stimulations together with well-studied HLA-B-restricted epitopes. The HLA type of each donor mattered for the analysis, because public TCR beta signatures pointed to carriage of CMV infection along with the matching HLA type. Findings and caveats that apply to the study as a whole: In the ex vivo response, HLA-C-restricted CMV-specific TCR beta clonotypes were dominant, and in two of eight donors the single most frequent clonotype came from this HLA-C-restricted group. In both this cohort and an independent cohort of some 370 donors, the cumulative frequency of public TCR beta family members distinguished carriers of CMV infection plus the relevant HLA type.

Read against the paper, the sample's treatment or condition label means: in vitro stimulation with specific CMV peptide epitopes to enrich CMV-specific T cells. Only a few counts were recorded for this clonotype. Its recognized antigen is unknown. No much larger clonotype is one base removed from it; base qualities were not supplied. Sequencing was carried out with an Illumina HiSeq 1500. The raw public reads went through TCRdb reprocessing: fastp at Q25, MiXCR clone calling, in-frame beta chains kept. Entries that share a CDR3 protein sequence are merged under the most common genes and DNA. The sample yields tens of thousands of distinct CDR3 sequences; roughly 22% were counted once. The leading ten clones occupy roughly two thirds of the sample. V is shortened by 3 bases, J by 0 bases, and the region joining them spans 9 bases. For CDR1 and CDR2, the germline V gene lists SGHTA and FQGNSA. The CDR3 starts with the cysteine, ends with the phenylalanine, and has 15 residues. Of all the DNA, just the CDR3 is kept, 45 bases in frame from base 1.

Material: CD8+ T cells from cultured PBMCs, obtained from culture after CMV antigen stimulation. This TCR was recovered from a human donor in good health (CMV status not recorded). Some clones in this sample may be carry-over from other donors' samples. The sequence is built from TRBV7-2 and TRBJ2-1; a confident D gene designation cannot be given. The CDR3 here reads CASSFDGSSYNEQFF. The DNA is TGTGCCAGCAGCTTTGATGGAAGCTCCTACAATGAGCAGTTCTTC.